This passage covers 5 T cell receptor beta chains from one sample sequenced in a study of response to subunit inactivated influenza vaccine. TCRdb used MiXCR to reprocess the RT-PCR reads, holding one entry per CDR3 protein. The table shows 540,000 or so distinct CDR3 sequences, with approximately 12% occurring only once. The source was PBMCs from blood, collected roughly 47 days after vaccination. The source is a man between 50 and 59 years old who received an inactivated influenza vaccine.

This clonotype was seen only a few times. This chain joins TRBV27 and TRBJ1-1; unclear D gene. This CDR3 spans 14 amino acids. With 5 bases removed from V and 0 bases from J, the gap between germline ends came to 10 bases. The germline V gene encodes CDR1 MNHEY and CDR2 SMNVEV (reference sequence). DNA of the CDR3: TGTGCCAGCAGTCCCCTCACCATGAACACTGAAGCTTTCTTT. Translating it yields CASSPLTMNTEAFF.

The J gene is TRBJ2-2, the V gene TRBV2; weak D call: TRBD2 (5 bases). CDR1 and CDR2 (germline): SNHLY, FYNNEI. Trimming took 3 bases from V and 2 from J, leaving 10 bases between them. CDR3 length equals 15 residues. The CDR3 protein is CASSDWRTNTGELFF. As DNA, the CDR3 is TGTGCCAGCAGTGATTGGCGGACTAACACCGGGGAGCTGTTTTTT.

There are a few counts of this clonotype. The V call is TRBV20-1, the J call TRBJ2-3; a weak D match, TRBD1 (5 bases). Trimming cost V 3 bases and J 2 bases, with 15 bases left between them. This CDR3 is built from 15 residues. The germline V gene encodes CDR1 DFQATT and CDR2 SNEGSKA (reference sequence). CDR3 amino acids: CSASLAGLATDTQYF. In DNA form, the CDR3 reads TGCAGTGCTAGCCTCGCAGGGCTCGCCACAGATACGCAGTATTTT.

There are a few counts of this clonotype. The junction shows a germline mismatch at one end, possibly a read error. V is TRBV6-1 and J is TRBJ1-1; D remains unclear. In germline, CDR1 is MNHNS, CDR2 SASEGT. The CDR3 is 11 residues long. CDR3 nucleotides: TGTGCCAGCCGTGAGGAGGCTGAAGCTTTCTTT. This translates into CASREEAEAFF.

In this sample, this clonotype turned up many times. The rearrangement joins TRBV12-3 or TRBV12-4 to TRBJ2-1; the D is unclear. CDR3 length: 13 amino acids. Trimming stripped 2 bases from V and 4 bases from J, with 6 bases between. The CDR3 loop is CASSLLNYNEQFF. CDR3 in DNA: TGTGCCAGCAGTTTATTGAATTACAATGAGCAGTTCTTC.